This T cell receptor (beta chain) came from a study of CD8+CD57+ T cells in acquired aplastic anemia. The study's findings and limits: Levels of CD8+ Simpson's diversity were not significantly distinct in patients versus controls.

CD8+CD57+ cell expansion, shown by flow cytometry, had occurred in the patients selected for sequencing. V shed 0 bases and J shed 8 bases, with 13 bases lying between them. From germline, CDR1 is SGHDT and CDR2 YYEEEE. The CDR3 contains 14 residues. CDR3 and TCR beta VDJ profiling relied on genomic DNA as the template. TCRdb re-called the reads with MiXCR, one entry per CDR3 protein. The data contain some 200,000 distinct CDR3 sequences, 48% of them seen just once; the ten biggest clones take up about 1.8%. A note on this clonotype: Its specificity is unknown.

Sequenced sample: sorted CD4+, CD8+, or CD8+CD57+ T cells (not recorded which) from PBMCs. This receptor was identified in a human donor with aplastic anemia. The V gene is TRBV5-6, the J gene TRBJ2-3, with D possibly being TRBD1 (6 bases). The CDR3 spells CASSLETGLGTQYF. CDR3 coding DNA: TGTGCCAGCAGCTTGGAAACAGGGCTGGGTACGCAGTATTTT.